These T cell receptor beta chains were read from a single sample in a study of cytomegalovirus exposure and HLA in healthy donors. Using immunoSEQ multiplex PCR, the repertoire was profiled, and TCRdb retains in-frame clones only, with some absent. The sample yields some 120,000 clones, approximately 80% seen once. The sample comprised PBMCs. The receptors shown here come from a human donor in good health. CDR3s include the opening cysteine and the closing phenylalanine or tryptophan. D genes are given only for firm matches. Part of the rows lack a size; the others show once, few, many or a class for expanded clones.

CSVDKASGSVTDTQYF,TGCAGCGTTGATAAGGCTAGCGGGAGCGTGACAGATACGCAGTATTTT,few,TRBD2,TRBV29-1,TRBJ2-3
CASSRAEVAGGPDYEQYF,TGTGCCAGCAGCCGAGCTGAGGTAGCGGGAGGACCTGACTACGAGCAGTACTTC,NA,TRBD2,TRBV4-2,TRBJ2-7
CASTGLAGGYEQYF,TGTGCCAGCACCGGCTTAGCGGGAGGGTACGAGCAGTACTTC,NA,TRBD2,TRBV11-2,TRBJ2-7
CASSLVSGRAMGEQYF,TGCGCCAGCAGCTTGGTAAGCGGGAGGGCCATGGGCGAGCAGTACTTC,once,TRBD2,TRBV5-1,TRBJ2-7
CASSLGQGAEKLFF,TGCGCCAGCAGCTTGGGGCAGGGGGCTGAAAAACTGTTTTTT,NA,TRBD1,TRBV5-1,TRBJ1-4
CASSEEQGSYGYTF,TGTGCCAGCAGTGAAGAACAGGGTTCCTATGGCTACACCTTC,NA,NA,TRBV6-1,TRBJ1-2
CASSSDRGASYEQYF,TGTGCCAGCAGCTCCGACAGGGGGGCTTCCTACGAGCAGTACTTC,NA,TRBD1,TRBV11-2,TRBJ2-7
CASNRGRQGGGTQYF,TGTGCTAGCAACCGAGGGAGGCAGGGCGGCGGGACCCAGTACTTC,NA,NA,TRBV7-7,TRBJ2-5
CASSVVQGDETQYF,TGTGCCAGCTCCGTAGTACAGGGGGACGAGACCCAGTACTTC,few,TRBD1,TRBV18,TRBJ2-5
CASSIGSTVSGANVLTF,TGTGCCAGTAGTATTGGTTCGACAGTCTCTGGGGCCAACGTCCTGACTTTC,NA,NA,TRBV19,TRBJ2-6
CASSLTSGSYEQYF,TGTGCCAGCAGCCTAACTAGCGGATCCTACGAGCAGTACTTC,NA,TRBD2,TRBV11-2,TRBJ2-7
CASSLRTSGTDTQYF,TGTGCCAGCAGCTTACGGACTAGCGGTACAGATACGCAGTATTTT,NA,TRBD2,TRBV7-2,TRBJ2-3
CASGQATQYF,TGTGCCAGCGGACAGGCCACGCAGTATTTT,NA,TRBD1,TRBV6-6,TRBJ2-3
CASSVATGIAGTGTYGYTF,TGTGCCAGCAGCGTAGCTACGGGTATCGCCGGGACAGGGACCTATGGCTACACCTTC,NA,TRBD1,TRBV9,TRBJ1-2
CASSLAGSGYNEQFF,TGTGCCAGCAGCTTGGCGGGGTCGGGATACAATGAGCAGTTCTTC,NA,NA,TRBV5-4,TRBJ2-1
CASSSGQGAGGYTF,TGTGCCAGCAGCAGCGGACAGGGGGCGGGTGGCTACACCTTC,NA,TRBD1,TRBV13,TRBJ1-2
CSVVRFHEKLFF,TGCAGCGTTGTCAGGTTTCATGAAAAACTGTTTTTT,once,NA,TRBV29-1,TRBJ1-4
CSSSLVFGQTGNEQFF,TGTTCCAGCAGCTTAGTTTTCGGACAGACAGGGAATGAGCAGTTCTTC,NA,TRBD1,TRBV7-9,TRBJ2-1
CATFGQGGSGGYTF,TGTGCCACCTTCGGACAGGGAGGAAGTGGTGGCTACACCTTC,NA,TRBD1,TRBV19,TRBJ1-2
CASSQSRWGQLNTEAFF,TGCGCCAGCAGTCAATCACGATGGGGACAGTTGAACACTGAAGCTTTCTTT,NA,TRBD1,TRBV23-1,TRBJ1-1
CAWRPSGQASYGYTF,TGTGCCTGGAGACCCTCCGGACAGGCGAGCTATGGCTACACCTTC,NA,TRBD1,TRBV30,TRBJ1-2
CASSLAGGRQTHLYEQYF,TGCGCCAGCAGCTTGGCCGGGGGGAGGCAGACACACCTCTACGAGCAGTACTTC,NA,TRBD2,TRBV5-1,TRBJ2-7
CASNVQINTEAFF,TGTGCCAGCAACGTACAGATAAACACTGAAGCTTTCTTT,NA,NA,TRBV19,TRBJ1-1
CASSPPARGREETQYF,TGTGCCAGCTCACCACCGGCCAGGGGGAGAGAAGAGACCCAGTACTTC,NA,TRBD1,TRBV18,TRBJ2-5
CASRGGPSTEAFF,TGTGCCAGCAGGGGGGGGCCGAGCACTGAAGCTTTCTTT,NA,NA,TRBV4-2,TRBJ1-1
CASSPRTGNYGYTF,TGTGCCAGTAGTCCTCGGACGGGGAACTATGGCTACACCTTC,NA,NA,TRBV19,TRBJ1-2
CASSLGLAGGSYEQYF,TGCGCCAGCAGCTTAGGACTAGCGGGAGGCTCCTACGAGCAGTACTTC,NA,TRBD2,TRBV4-1,TRBJ2-7
CATSRDPGGSPDTQYF,TGTGCCACCAGCAGAGATCCAGGTGGGAGTCCAGATACGCAGTATTTT,NA,NA,TRBV15,TRBJ2-3
CASSPAVNTEAFF,TGTGCCAGCTCACCGGCTGTGAACACTGAAGCTTTCTTT,NA,NA,TRBV18,TRBJ1-1
CASSKAGTGSEKLFF,TGTGCCAGTAGTAAGGCCGGGACAGGGAGTGAAAAACTGTTTTTT,NA,TRBD1,TRBV19,TRBJ1-4